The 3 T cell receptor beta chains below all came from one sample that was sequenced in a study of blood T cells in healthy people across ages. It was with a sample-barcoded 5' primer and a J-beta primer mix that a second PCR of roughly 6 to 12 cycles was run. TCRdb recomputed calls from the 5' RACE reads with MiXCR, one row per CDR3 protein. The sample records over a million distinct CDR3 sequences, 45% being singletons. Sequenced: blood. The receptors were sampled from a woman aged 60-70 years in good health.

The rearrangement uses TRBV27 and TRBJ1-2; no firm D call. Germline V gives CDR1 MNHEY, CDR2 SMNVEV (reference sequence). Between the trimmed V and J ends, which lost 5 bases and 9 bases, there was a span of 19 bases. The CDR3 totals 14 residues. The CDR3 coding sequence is TGTGCCAGCAGTCCCCGGGCCTCAGTTGGGAGCTACACCTTC. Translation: CASSPRASVGSYTF.

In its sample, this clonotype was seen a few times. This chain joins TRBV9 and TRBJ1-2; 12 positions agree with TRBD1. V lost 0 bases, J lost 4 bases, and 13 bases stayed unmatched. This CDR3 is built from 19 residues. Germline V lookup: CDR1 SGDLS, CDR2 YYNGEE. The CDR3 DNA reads TGTGCCAGCAGCGTAGGAGAGGGGGACAGGGGGCCGGGCAGCTATGGCTACACCTTC. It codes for CASSVGEGDRGPGSYGYTF.

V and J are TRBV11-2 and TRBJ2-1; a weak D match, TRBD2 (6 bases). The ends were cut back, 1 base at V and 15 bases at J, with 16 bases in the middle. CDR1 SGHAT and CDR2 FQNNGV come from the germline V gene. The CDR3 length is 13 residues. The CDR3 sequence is CASSLAQTRGPFF. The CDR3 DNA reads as TGTGCCAGCAGCTTAGCACAGACTAGAGGTCCGTTCTTC.